This section outlines one T cell receptor (beta chain) sequence together with its context. Its specificity is unknown. TCR beta rearrangements were amplified from peripheral blood genomic DNA. This entry comes from a study of T cell repertoires in aging, cancer and after chemotherapy. About the research overall: Clear clonal overlap appeared across healthy donor samples taken over several months to years.

Germline CDR1 reads SGHTS; CDR2 reads YDEGEE. The CDR3 sequence is 19 residues long. Germline trimming cut 1 base from V and 0 bases from J; bases unmatched to any gene: 10. Study observations and caveats: Median generation probability rose over the chemotherapy interval in each cancer cohort, suggesting rebound thymic output. Age-matched healthy donors had significantly more diverse, less clonal blood TCR repertoires than untreated cancer patients.

Multiplex touch-down PCR with TRB-A/B primers amplified rearranged V-D-J TRB sequences. MiXCR, applied by TCRdb to the multiplex PCR reads, yields one record per CDR3 protein. The table shows about 6,200 distinct CDR3 sequences, with 25% to 30% occurring only once. The receptor comes from a human donor in good health. Sequencing was carried out using blood. This chain uses TRBV5-8 with TRBJ2-1; 10 bases fit TRBD1. In nucleotides, the CDR3 is TGTGCCAGCAGCTTGCGGGACAGGGGTTCGTGGAGCTCCTACAATGAGCAGTTCTTC. Amino acid sequence: CASSLRDRGSWSSYNEQFF.